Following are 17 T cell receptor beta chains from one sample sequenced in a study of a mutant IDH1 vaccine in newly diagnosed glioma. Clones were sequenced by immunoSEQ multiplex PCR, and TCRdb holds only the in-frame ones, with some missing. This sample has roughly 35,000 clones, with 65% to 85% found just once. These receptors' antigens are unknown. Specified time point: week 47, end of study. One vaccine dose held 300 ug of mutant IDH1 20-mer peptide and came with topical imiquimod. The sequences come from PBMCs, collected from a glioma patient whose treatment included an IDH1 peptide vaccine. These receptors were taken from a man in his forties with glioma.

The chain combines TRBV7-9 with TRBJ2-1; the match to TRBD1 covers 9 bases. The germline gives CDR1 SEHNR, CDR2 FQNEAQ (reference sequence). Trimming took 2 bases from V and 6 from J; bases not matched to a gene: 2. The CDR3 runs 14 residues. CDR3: CASSLMTGGNEQFF. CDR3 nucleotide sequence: TGTGCCAGCAGCTTAATGACAGGGGGCAATGAGCAGTTCTTC.

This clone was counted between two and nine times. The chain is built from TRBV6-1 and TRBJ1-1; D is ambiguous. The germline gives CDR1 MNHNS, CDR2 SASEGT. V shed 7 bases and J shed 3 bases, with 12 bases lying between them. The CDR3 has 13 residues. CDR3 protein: CASIPSGDTEAFF. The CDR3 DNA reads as TGTGCCAGCATTCCGTCCGGGGACACTGAAGCTTTCTTT.

The DNA for the CDR3 is TGTGCCAGCTCCCCAGGACTAGCGGGAGGTACAACGGGTGAGCAGTTCTTC. It yields the protein CASSPGLAGGTTGEQFF. V gene TRBV18 combines with J gene TRBJ2-1; TRBD2 matches 14 bases. The CDR3 is 17 amino acids. Trimming at V came to 6 bases and at J to 9 bases, leaving 13 bases not matched to a gene. Germline assignment: CDR1 KGHSH and CDR2 LQKENI.

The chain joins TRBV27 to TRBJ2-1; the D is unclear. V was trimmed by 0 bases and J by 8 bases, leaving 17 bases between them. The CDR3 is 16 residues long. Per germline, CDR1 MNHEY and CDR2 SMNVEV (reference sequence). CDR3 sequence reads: CASSLSRWLDADEQFF. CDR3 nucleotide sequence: TGTGCCAGCAGTTTATCCCGGTGGCTTGACGCGGATGAGCAGTTCTTC.

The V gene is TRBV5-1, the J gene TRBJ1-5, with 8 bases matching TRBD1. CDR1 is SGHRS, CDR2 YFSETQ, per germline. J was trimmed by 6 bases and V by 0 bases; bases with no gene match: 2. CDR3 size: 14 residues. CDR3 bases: TGCGCCAGCAGCTTGGGACAGGGGACTCAGCCCCAGCATTTT. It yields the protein CASSLGQGTQPQHF.

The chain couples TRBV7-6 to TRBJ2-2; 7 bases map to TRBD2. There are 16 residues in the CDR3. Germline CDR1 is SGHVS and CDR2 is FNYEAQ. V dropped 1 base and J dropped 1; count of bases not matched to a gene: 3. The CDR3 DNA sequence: TGTGCCAGCAGCTTAGTTTCTAGCGGGAACACCGGGGAGCTGTTTTTT. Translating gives CASSLVSSGNTGELFF.

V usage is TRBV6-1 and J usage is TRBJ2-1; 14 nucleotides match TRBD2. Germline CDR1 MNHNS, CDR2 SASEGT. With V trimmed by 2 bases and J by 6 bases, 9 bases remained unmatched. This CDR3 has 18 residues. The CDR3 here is CASSERRGTSGSFNEQFF. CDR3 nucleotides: TGTGCCAGCAGTGAAAGGAGAGGGACTAGCGGGAGTTTCAATGAGCAGTTCTTC.

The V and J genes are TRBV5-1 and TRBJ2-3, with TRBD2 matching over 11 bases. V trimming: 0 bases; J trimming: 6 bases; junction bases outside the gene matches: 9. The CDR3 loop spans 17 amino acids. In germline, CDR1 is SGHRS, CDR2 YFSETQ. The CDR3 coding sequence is TGCGCCAGCAGCTTGGGAGTAGCGGGAGGGTACTCCGATACGCAGTATTTT. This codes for CASSLGVAGGYSDTQYF.

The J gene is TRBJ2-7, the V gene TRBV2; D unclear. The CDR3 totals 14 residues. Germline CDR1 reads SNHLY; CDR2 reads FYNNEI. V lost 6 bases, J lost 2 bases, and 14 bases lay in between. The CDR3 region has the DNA TGTGCCAGCAGCCAGGCGGAGTTAACCTACGAGCAGTACTTC. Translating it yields CASSQAELTYEQYF.

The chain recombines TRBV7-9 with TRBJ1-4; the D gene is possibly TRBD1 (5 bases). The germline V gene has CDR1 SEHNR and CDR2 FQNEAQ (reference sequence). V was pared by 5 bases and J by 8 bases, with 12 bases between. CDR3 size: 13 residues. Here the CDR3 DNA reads TGTGCCAGCAGCCCAAAGGAGGGGGAAAAACTGTTTTTT. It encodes CASSPKEGEKLFF. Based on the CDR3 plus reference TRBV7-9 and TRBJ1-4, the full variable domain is DTGVSQNPRHKITKRGQNVTFRCDPISEHNRLYWYRQTLGQGPEFLTYFQNEAQLEKSRLLSDRFSAERPKGSFSTLEIQRTEQGDSAMYLCASSPKEGEKLFFGSGTQLSVL.

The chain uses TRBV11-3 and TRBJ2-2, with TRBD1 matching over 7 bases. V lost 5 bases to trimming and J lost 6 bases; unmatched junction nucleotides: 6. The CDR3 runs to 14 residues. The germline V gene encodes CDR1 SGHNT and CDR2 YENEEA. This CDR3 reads CASSPHDRAGELFF. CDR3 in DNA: TGTGCCAGCAGCCCCCATGACAGGGCCGGGGAGCTGTTTTTT.

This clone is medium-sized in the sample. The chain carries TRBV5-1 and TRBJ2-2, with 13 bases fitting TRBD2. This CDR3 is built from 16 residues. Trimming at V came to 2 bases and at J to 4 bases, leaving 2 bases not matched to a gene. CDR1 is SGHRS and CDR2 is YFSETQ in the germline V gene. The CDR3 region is CASSFGTSGITGELFF. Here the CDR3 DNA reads TGCGCCAGCAGCTTTGGGACTAGCGGGATCACCGGGGAGCTGTTTTTT. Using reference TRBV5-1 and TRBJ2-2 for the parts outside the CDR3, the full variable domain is KAGVTQTPRYLIKTRGQQVTLSCSPISGHRSVSWYQQTPGQGLQFLFEYFSETQRNKGNFPGRFSGRQFSNSRSEMNVSTLELGDSALYLCASSFGTSGITGELFFGEGSRLTVL.

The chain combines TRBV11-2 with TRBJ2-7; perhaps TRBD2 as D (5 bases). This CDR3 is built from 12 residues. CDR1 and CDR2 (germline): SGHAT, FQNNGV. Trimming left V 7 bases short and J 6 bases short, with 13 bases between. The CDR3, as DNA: TGTGCCAGCACCCGGGCCGGGGTCGAGCAGTACTTC. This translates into CASTRAGVEQYF.

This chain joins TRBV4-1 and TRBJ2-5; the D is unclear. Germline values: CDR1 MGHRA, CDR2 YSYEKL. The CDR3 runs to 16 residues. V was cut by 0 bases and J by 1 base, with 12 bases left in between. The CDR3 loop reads CASSQEAGLFQETQYF. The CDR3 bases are TGCGCCAGCAGCCAAGAGGCCGGTCTATTCCAAGAGACCCAGTACTTC.

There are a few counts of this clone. The CDR3 loop reads CASSDSESQGQAFF. CDR3 in DNA: TGTGCCAGCAGTGACTCGGAGTCCCAGGGACAAGCTTTCTTT. J is TRBJ1-1 and V is TRBV6-4; D is perhaps TRBD1 (5 bases). V was trimmed by 0 bases and J by 9 bases, leaving 14 bases between them. Per the germline V gene, CDR1 is MRHNA and CDR2 is SNTAGT. The CDR3 runs to 14 residues.

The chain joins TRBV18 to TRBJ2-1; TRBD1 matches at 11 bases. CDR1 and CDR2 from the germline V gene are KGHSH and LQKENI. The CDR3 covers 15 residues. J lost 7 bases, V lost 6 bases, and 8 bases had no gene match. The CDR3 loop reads CASSQDRGLLNEQFF. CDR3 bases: TGTGCCAGCTCTCAGGACAGGGGGCTTTTAAATGAGCAGTTCTTC.

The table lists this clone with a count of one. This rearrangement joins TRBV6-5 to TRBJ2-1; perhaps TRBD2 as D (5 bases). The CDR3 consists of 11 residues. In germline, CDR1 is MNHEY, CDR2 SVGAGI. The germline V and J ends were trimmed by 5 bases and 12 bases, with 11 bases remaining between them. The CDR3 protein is CASSTRGRQFF. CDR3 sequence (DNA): TGTGCCAGCAGTACCCGGGGTAGGCAGTTCTTC.